One sample yielded the 16 T cell receptor beta chains listed below, sequenced in a study of monozygotic twins with inflammatory bowel disease. TCRdb re-called the 5' RACE reads and gives one entry per CDR3 protein, without DNA. The sample's table shows 330,000 or so distinct CDR3 sequences. Source material: blood. The receptors were gathered from a human donor with ulcerative colitis or Crohn's disease, or a healthy co-twin of an affected twin (not recorded which).

The gene calls are TRBV20-1 and TRBJ2-7. Looked up from germline, CDR1 is DFQATT and CDR2 is SNEGSKA (reference sequence). CDR3 length: 11 amino acids. CDR3 sequence: CSARARPEQYF.

The chain links TRBV7-2 to TRBJ2-2; as DNA is missing, the TRBD2 call by TCRdb cannot be tested. CDR3 size: 16 residues. Germline V lookup: CDR1 SGHTA, CDR2 FQGNSA. The CDR3 sequence: CASSLLSGVGTGELFF.

The rearrangement uses TRBV5-1 and TRBJ2-7. This CDR3 comprises 16 residues. Germline assignment: CDR1 SGHRS and CDR2 YFSETQ. CDR3 amino acids: CASSLVAGIGSYEQYF.

The rearrangement joins TRBV20-1 to TRBJ2-5; checking the TCRdb D call of TRBD1 is not possible without DNA. The CDR3 length is 15 residues. CDR1 and CDR2 from the germline V gene are DFQATT and SNEGSKA (reference sequence). The chain's CDR3 is CSADSFGQPQETQYF.

The chain joins TRBV7-3 to TRBJ1-2; TCRdb designates TRBD1, a call that cannot be tested without DNA. Germline assignment: CDR1 SGHTA and CDR2 FQGTGA. There are 15 residues in the CDR3. The CDR3 here is CASSLSGTSNYGYTF. Full variable domain (rest looked up from reference TRBV7-3 and TRBJ1-2): GAGVSQTPSNKVTEKGKYVELRCDPISGHTALYWYRQSLGQGPEFLIYFQGTGAADDSGLPNDRFFAVRPEGSVSTLKIQRTERGDSAVYLCASSLSGTSNYGYTFGSGTRLTVV.

V usage is TRBV5-1 and J usage is TRBJ2-7; no DNA is available, so the TRBD1 call from TCRdb remains unchecked. Germline CDR1 reads SGHRS; CDR2 reads YFSETQ. The CDR3 loop spans 15 amino acids. The CDR3 here is CASSLDGTGFDEQYF.

The rearrangement uses TRBV20-1 and TRBJ2-5; absent DNA, TCRdb's TRBD2 call cannot be checked. Germline assignment: CDR1 DFQATT and CDR2 SNEGSKA (reference sequence). The CDR3 consists of 15 residues. CDR3 loop: CSARREGSEVETQYF.

This chain joins TRBV9 and TRBJ1-2; lacking DNA, the TRBD1 call made by TCRdb goes unchecked. The CDR3 length is 13 residues. The germline gives CDR1 SGDLS, CDR2 YYNGEE. The CDR3 region is CASSVGGGYGYTF.

The rearrangement joins TRBV10-3 to TRBJ2-3; lacking DNA, the TRBD1 call made by TCRdb goes unchecked. This CDR3 contains 14 residues. Germline lookup yields CDR1 ENHRY and CDR2 SYGVKD. CDR3 loop: CAISAPVPTDTQYF.

This chain connects TRBV28 to TRBJ1-1. Germline CDR1 and CDR2: MDHEN and SYDVKM. The CDR3 length is 14 residues. CDR3: CASSLMVGFTEAFF.

The genes are TRBV28 and TRBJ2-7; TCRdb's D gene call, TRBD2, goes unchecked for lack of DNA. The germline V gene has CDR1 MDHEN and CDR2 SYDVKM. The CDR3 consists of 14 residues. The CDR3 is CASSAGTHSYEQYF. Combining the CDR3 with reference TRBV28 and TRBJ2-7 gives the whole variable domain DVKVTQSSRYLVKRTGEKVFLECVQDMDHENMFWYRQDPGLGLRLIYFSYDVKMKEKGDIPEGYSVSREKKERFSLILESASTNQTSMYLCASSAGTHSYEQYFGPGTRLTVT.

This chain joins TRBV24-1 and TRBJ2-3; TCRdb selects TRBD2, and the lack of DNA leaves this call unchecked. This CDR3 region has 17 residues. The V gene's germline CDR1 is KGHDR and CDR2 SFDVKD. The chain's CDR3 is CATSAVRLAGGADTQYF.

V is TRBV12-3 or TRBV12-4 and J is TRBJ2-1; the D call of TRBD1 rests on TCRdb alone, since no DNA is present to check it. This CDR3 has 16 amino acids. The chain's CDR3 is CASSLEQGPPYNEQFF.

The chain joins TRBV5-5 to TRBJ2-3; as DNA is missing, the TRBD1 call by TCRdb cannot be tested. Germline CDR1 reads SGHKS; CDR2 reads YYEKEE (reference sequence). The length of the CDR3 is 16 residues. The CDR3 region is CASSRDHTIFTDTQYF.

V usage is TRBV24-1 and J usage is TRBJ2-1. This CDR3 region has 13 residues. CDR1 KGHDR and CDR2 SFDVKD come from the germline V gene. CDR3: CATSDSLHGEQFF.

The chain uses TRBV5-4 and TRBJ1-4. CDR3 length: 18 residues. Germline V gives CDR1 SGHNT, CDR2 YYREEE (reference sequence). The CDR3 region is CASSLFPDLSATNEKLFF.